This T cell receptor beta chain originates from a study of T cell responses to AZD1222 COVID-19 vaccine. Turning to this clone: No antigen is known for it.

Study outcomes and limitations: It should be noted that donors were predominantly white British and more often female, and clonal diversity was possibly underestimated. Variant regions that are unmutated are reportedly the target of nearly half of spike-specific TCRs. Spike-spanning, vaccine-associated CD4 TCRs were dominant at 160-218 and 743-854.

The CDR3 loop spans 14 amino acids. V lost 2 bases, J lost 0 bases, and 8 bases lay in between. Germline V gene lookup returns CDR1 ENHRY and CDR2 SYGVKD. Profiling relied on immunoSEQ multiplex PCR, and the TCRdb table lists in-frame clones only, not all of them. Among 120,000 or so clones, around 92% were seen once, and the ten largest hold over 6%. The sample was peripheral blood, taken on day 0 of AZD1222 vaccination. The rearrangement uses TRBV10-3 and TRBJ2-7, with D unresolved. The clonotype originates from an adult in good health. The CDR3 DNA follows: TGTGCCATCAGTGAGGGCGCCTACTCCTACGAGCAGTACTTC. Its protein is CAISEGAYSYEQYF.